The rows below give T cell receptor beta chains drawn from one sample of a study of OX40 agonist ivuxolimab in advanced cancers. Some clones are missing from TCRdb's copy, which holds only in-frame ones; the method was immunoSEQ multiplex PCR. The repertoire holds around 80,000 clones, with roughly 92% as singletons. This specimen consisted of CD4+ or CD8+ T cells sorted from blood, obtained in a trial of the OX40 agonist ivuxolimab. The receptors stem from an adult with an advanced solid tumor such as melanoma, head and neck, liver or kidney cancer. Each CDR3 is given with its conserved first and last residue.

v_gene: TRBV9; len: 12; CDR3aa: CASSLTSGTQYF
v_gene: TRBV4-2; len: 15; CDR3aa: CASSQGTGGREKLFF
v_gene: TRBV6-1; len: 15; CDR3aa: CASKATMGSEETQYF
v_gene: TRBV25-1; len: 11; CDR3aa: CASSELHEQFF
v_gene: TRBV19; len: 17; CDR3aa: CASSIGASGSIRGELFF
v_gene: TRBV30; len: 15; CDR3aa: CAWSILNSFNTEAFF
v_gene: TRBV19; len: 14; CDR3aa: CASSPWGQGYEQYF
v_gene: TRBV9; len: 12; CDR3aa: CASSVGGTEAFF
v_gene: TRBV2; len: 14; CDR3aa: CASTEGPPGQPQHF
v_gene: TRBV23-1; len: 13; CDR3aa: CASRGLGTYEQYF
v_gene: TRBV10-3; len: 12; CDR3aa: CATSYRGETIYF
v_gene: TRBV2; len: 16; CDR3aa: CASSEQGSVVNTEAFF
v_gene: TRBV6-5; len: 15; CDR3aa: CASSLTGLSGNTIYF
v_gene: TRBV7-3; len: 15; CDR3aa: CASSVGLAPQETQYF
v_gene: TRBV10-2; len: 12; CDR3aa: CASSERNTEAFF
v_gene: TRBV5-6; len: 15; CDR3aa: CASSLGGGASTEAFF
v_gene: TRBV7-2; len: 15; CDR3aa: CASSQGPDPNQPQHF